This T cell receptor beta chain was found in a study of radiotherapy plus CTLA-4 blockade in lung cancer. In the case of this clone: As yet, its antigen is unknown.

The V gene's germline CDR1 is SGHTA and CDR2 FQGTGA. The CDR3 extends over 14 amino acids. The V end was cut by 5 bases, the J end by 0 bases, with 11 bases between. Study-level findings and limits: According to reports, early shifts in blood T cell clones, alongside interferon-beta, forecast response most accurately. In blood, TCR clones derived from the tumor expanded after radiotherapy plus ipilimumab.

This table comes from immunoSEQ multiplex PCR, and its TCRdb copy is limited to in-frame clones, with some not included. The data show 50,000 to 65,000 clones, around 80% seen once. The receptor comes from a human donor with non-small cell lung cancer who had a partial response to radiotherapy plus ipilimumab. The gene calls are TRBV7-3 and TRBJ2-7; D might be TRBD2 (5 bases). The sample was peripheral blood, taken from a patient treated with radiotherapy plus ipilimumab. CDR3 in DNA: TGTGCCAGCAGCCCCGGAGGTAGCTCCTACGAGCAGTACTTC. It is translated as CASSPGGSSYEQYF.